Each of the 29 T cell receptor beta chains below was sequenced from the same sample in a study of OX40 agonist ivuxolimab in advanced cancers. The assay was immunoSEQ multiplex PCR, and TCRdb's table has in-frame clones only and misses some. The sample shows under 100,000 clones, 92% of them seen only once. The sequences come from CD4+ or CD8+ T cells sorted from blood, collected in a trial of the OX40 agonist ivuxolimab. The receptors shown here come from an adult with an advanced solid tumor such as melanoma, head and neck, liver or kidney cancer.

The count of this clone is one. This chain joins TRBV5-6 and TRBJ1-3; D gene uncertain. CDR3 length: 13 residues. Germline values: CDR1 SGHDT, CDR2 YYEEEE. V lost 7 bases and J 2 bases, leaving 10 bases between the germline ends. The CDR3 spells CASHLRPGNTIYF. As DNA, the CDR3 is TGTGCCAGCCACCTCCGCCCTGGAAACACCATATATTTT.

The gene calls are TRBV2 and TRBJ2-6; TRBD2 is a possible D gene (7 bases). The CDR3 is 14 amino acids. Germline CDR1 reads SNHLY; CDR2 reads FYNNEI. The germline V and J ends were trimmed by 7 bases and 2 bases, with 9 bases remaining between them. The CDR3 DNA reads TGTGCCAGCACCGGGGGGCCTGGGGCCAACGTCCTGACTTTC. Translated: CASTGGPGANVLTF.

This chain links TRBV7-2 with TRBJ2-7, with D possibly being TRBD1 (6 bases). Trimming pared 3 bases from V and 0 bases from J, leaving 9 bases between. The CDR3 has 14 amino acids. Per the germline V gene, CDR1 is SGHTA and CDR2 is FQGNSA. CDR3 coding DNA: TGTGCCAGCAGCTTGTGGGGGCTCTCCTACGAGCAGTACTTC. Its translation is CASSLWGLSYEQYF.

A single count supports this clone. The CDR3 DNA is TGTGCCAGCTCACCCGGCCAGGGGGCGCAGGGCACTGAAGCTTTCTTT. It yields the protein CASSPGQGAQGTEAFF. The chain recombines TRBV18 with TRBJ1-1; 8 nucleotides line up with TRBD1. This CDR3 has 16 amino acids. The trim removed 3 bases at V and 4 bases at J, leaving 10 bases unmatched. The germline gives CDR1 KGHSH, CDR2 LQKENI. Combining the CDR3 with reference TRBV18 and TRBJ1-1 gives the whole variable domain NAGVMQNPRHLVRRRGQEARLRCSPMKGHSHVYWYRQLPEEGLKFMVYLQKENIIDESGMPKERFSAEFPKEGPSILRIQQVVRGDSAAYFCASSPGQGAQGTEAFFGQGTRLTVV.

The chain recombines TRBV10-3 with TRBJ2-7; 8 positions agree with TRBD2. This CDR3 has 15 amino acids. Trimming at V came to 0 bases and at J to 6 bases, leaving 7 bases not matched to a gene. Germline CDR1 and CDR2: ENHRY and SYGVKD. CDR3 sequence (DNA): TGTGCCATCAGTGAGTCGTCGGGAGGGCACAGCGAGCAGTACTTC. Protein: CAISESSGGHSEQYF.

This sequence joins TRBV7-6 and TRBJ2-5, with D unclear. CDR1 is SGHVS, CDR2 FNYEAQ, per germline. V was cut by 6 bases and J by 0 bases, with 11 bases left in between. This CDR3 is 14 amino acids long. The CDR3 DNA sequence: TGTGCCAGCAGACCTAGTTACAACCAAGAGACCCAGTACTTC. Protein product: CASRPSYNQETQYF. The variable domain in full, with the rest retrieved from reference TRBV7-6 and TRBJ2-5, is GAGVSQSPRYKVTKRGQDVALRCDPISGHVSLYWYRQALGQGPEFLTYFNYEAQQDKSGLPNDRFSAERPEGSISTLTIQRTEQRDSAMYRCASRPSYNQETQYFGPGTRLLVL.

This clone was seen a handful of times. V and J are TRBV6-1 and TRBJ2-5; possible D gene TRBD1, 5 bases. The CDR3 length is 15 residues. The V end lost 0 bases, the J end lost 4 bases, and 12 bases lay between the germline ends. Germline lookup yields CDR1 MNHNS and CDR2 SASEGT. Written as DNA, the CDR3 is TGTGCCAGCAGTGAAGCGACAGTGGGAAGAGAGACCCAGTACTTC. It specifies CASSEATVGRETQYF.

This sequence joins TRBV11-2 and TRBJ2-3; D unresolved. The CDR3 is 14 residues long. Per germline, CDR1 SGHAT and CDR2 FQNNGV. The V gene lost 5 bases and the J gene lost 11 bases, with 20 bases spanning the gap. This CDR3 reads CASSGLVFSIQQYF. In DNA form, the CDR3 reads TGTGCCAGCAGCGGCCTTGTTTTCTCCATACAGCAGTATTTT.

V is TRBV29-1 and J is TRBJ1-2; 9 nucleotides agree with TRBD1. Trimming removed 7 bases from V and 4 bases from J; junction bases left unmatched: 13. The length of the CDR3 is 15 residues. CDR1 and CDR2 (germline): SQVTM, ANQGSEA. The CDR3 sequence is CSASGTGTGSYGYTF. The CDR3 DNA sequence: TGCAGCGCTTCCGGGACAGGGACTGGCTCCTATGGCTACACCTTC.

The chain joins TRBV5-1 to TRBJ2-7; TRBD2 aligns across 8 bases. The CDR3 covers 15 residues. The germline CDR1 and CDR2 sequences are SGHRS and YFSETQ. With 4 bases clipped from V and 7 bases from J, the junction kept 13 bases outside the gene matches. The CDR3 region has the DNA TGCGCCAGCAGCCCAACTAGCGGTGGTCCTCGGGAGCAGTACTTC. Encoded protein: CASSPTSGGPREQYF.

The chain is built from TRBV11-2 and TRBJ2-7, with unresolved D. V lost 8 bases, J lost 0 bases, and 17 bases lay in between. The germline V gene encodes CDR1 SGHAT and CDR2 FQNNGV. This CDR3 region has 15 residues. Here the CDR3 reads CASRSGIRSSYEQYF. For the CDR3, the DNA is TGTGCCAGCCGCTCAGGAATCCGAAGCTCCTACGAGCAGTACTTC.

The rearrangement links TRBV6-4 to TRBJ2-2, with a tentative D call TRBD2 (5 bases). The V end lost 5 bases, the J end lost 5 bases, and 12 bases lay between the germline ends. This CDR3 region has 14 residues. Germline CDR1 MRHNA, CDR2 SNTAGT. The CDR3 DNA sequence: TGTGCCAGCAGTCCCACTAGTTTGACCGGGGAGCTGTTTTTT. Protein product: CASSPTSLTGELFF.

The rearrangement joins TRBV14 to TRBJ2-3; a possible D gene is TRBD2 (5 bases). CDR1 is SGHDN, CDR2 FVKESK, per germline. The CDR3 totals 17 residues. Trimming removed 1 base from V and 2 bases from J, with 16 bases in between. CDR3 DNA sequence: TGTGCCAGCAGCCAAGGTCTGGCGGGCCTACCCACAGATACGCAGTATTTT. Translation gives CASSQGLAGLPTDTQYF. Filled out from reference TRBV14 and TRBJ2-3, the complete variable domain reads EAGVTQFPSHSVIEKGQTVTLRCDPISGHDNLYWYRRVMGKEIKFLLHFVKESKQDESGMPNNRFLAERTGGTYSTLKVQPAELEDSGVYFCASSQGLAGLPTDTQYFGPGTRLTVL.

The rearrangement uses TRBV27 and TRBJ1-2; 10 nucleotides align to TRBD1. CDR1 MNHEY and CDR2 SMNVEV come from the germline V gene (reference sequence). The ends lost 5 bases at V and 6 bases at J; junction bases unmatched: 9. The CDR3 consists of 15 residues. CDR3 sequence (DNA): TGTGCCAGCAGTCAGACGACAGGGGGCGGCAATGGCTACACCTTC. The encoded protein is CASSQTTGGGNGYTF.

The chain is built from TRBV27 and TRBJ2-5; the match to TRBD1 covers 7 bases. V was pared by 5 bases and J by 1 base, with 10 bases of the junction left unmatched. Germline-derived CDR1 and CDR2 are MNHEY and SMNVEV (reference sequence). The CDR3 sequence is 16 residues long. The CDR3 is CASSGLRGRGQETQYF. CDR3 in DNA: TGTGCCAGCAGTGGACTCAGGGGGAGAGGCCAAGAGACCCAGTACTTC.

CDR3 sequence: CASSVGVRVDNEQFF. The CDR3 nucleotides read TGTGCCAGCAGTGTAGGGGTAAGGGTTGACAATGAGCAGTTCTTC. V gene TRBV25-1 combines with J gene TRBJ2-1; D may be TRBD1 (5 bases). Germline V gene lookup returns CDR1 MGHDK and CDR2 SYGVNS. Trimming took 4 bases from V and 5 from J, leaving 15 bases between them. The CDR3 contains 15 residues.

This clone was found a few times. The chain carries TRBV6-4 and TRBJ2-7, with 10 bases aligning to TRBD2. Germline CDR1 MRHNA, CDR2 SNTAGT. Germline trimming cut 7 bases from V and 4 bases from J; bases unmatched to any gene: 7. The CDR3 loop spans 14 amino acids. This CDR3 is CASIRAGGRYEQYF. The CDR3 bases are TGTGCCAGCATTCGAGCGGGGGGGCGGTACGAGCAGTACTTC.

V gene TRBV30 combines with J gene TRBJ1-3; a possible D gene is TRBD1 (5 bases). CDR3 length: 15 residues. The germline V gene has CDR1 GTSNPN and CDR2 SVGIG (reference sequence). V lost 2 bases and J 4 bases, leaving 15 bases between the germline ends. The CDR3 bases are TGTGCCTGGAGTCCTCGGGGCTGGGAAGGAAACACCATATATTTT. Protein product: CAWSPRGWEGNTIYF.

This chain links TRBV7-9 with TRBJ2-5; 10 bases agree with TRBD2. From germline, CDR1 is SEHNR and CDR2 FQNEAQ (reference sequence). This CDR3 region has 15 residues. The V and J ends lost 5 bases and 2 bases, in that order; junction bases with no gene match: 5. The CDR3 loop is CASSRTSGDQETQYF. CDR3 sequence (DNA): TGTGCCAGCAGCCGGACTAGCGGAGATCAAGAGACCCAGTACTTC.

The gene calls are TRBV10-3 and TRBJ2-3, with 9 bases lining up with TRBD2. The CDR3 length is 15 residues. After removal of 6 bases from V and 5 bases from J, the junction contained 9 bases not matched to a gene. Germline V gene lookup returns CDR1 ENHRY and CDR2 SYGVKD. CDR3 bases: TGTGCCATCAGGCGAATAGCGGGAGAGGTAGATACGCAGTATTTT. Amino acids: CAIRRIAGEVDTQYF.

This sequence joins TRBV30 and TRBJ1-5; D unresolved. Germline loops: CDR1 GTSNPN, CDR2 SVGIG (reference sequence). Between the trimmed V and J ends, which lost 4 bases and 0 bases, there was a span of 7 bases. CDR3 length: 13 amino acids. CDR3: CAWTDYSNQPQHF. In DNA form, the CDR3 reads TGTGCCTGGACCGATTATAGCAATCAGCCCCAGCATTTT.

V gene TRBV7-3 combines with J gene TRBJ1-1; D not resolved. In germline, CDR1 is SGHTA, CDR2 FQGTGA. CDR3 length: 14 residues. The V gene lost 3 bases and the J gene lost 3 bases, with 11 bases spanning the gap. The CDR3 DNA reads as TGTGCCAGCAGCTTTGGTGGGATGGACACTGAAGCTTTCTTT. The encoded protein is CASSFGGMDTEAFF. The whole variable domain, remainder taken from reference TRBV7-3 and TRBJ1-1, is GAGVSQTPSNKVTEKGKYVELRCDPISGHTALYWYRQSLGQGPEFLIYFQGTGAADDSGLPNDRFFAVRPEGSVSTLKIQRTERGDSAVYLCASSFGGMDTEAFFGQGTRLTVV.

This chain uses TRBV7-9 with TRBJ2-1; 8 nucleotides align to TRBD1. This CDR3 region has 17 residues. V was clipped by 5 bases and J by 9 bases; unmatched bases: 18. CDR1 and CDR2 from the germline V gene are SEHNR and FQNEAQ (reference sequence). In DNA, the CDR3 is TGTGCCAGCAGCCTCTTGGGGGGACAGGTCTTAACGGGTGAGCAGTTCTTC. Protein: CASSLLGGQVLTGEQFF. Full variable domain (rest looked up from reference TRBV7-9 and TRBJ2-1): DTGVSQNPRHKITKRGQNVTFRCDPISEHNRLYWYRQTLGQGPEFLTYFQNEAQLEKSRLLSDRFSAERPKGSFSTLEIQRTEQGDSAMYLCASSLLGGQVLTGEQFFGPGTRLTVL.

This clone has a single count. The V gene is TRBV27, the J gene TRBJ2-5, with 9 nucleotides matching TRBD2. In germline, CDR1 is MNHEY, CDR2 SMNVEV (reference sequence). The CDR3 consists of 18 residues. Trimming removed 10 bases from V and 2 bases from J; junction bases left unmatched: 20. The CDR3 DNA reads TGTGCCACCAAGGACAGGAAGGTTGGGCTAGCGGGGCAAGAGACCCAGTACTTC. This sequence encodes CATKDRKVGLAGQETQYF.

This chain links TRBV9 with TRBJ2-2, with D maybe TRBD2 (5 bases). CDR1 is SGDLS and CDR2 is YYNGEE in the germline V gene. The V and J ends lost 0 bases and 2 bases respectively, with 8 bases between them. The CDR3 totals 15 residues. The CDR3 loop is CASSVGGHNTGELFF. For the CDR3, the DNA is TGTGCCAGCAGCGTAGGAGGGCATAACACCGGGGAGCTGTTTTTT. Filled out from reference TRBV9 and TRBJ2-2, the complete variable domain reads DSGVTQTPKHLITATGQRVTLRCSPRSGDLSVYWYQQSLDQGLQFLIQYYNGEERAKGNILERFSAQQFPDLHSELNLSSLELGDSALYFCASSVGGHNTGELFFGEGSRLTVL.

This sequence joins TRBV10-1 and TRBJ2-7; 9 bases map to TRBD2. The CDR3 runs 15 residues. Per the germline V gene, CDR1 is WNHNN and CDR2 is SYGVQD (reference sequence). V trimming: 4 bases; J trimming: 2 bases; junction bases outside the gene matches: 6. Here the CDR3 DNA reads TGCGCCAGCAGTGCAGCGGGAGGCCCTACCTACGAGCAGTACTTC. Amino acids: CASSAAGGPTYEQYF.

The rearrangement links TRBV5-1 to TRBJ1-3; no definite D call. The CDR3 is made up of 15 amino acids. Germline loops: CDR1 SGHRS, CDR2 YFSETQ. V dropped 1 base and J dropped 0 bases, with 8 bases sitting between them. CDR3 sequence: CASSLSTASGNTIYF. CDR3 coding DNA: TGCGCCAGCAGCTTGAGTACAGCCTCTGGAAACACCATATATTTT.

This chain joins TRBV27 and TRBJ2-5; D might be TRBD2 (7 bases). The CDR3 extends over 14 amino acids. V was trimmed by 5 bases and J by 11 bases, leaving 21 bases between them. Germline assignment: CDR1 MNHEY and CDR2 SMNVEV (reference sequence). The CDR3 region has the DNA TGTGCCAGCAGTACAGGGAGGGGCTCGTGGGAGCAGTACTTC. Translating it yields CASSTGRGSWEQYF.

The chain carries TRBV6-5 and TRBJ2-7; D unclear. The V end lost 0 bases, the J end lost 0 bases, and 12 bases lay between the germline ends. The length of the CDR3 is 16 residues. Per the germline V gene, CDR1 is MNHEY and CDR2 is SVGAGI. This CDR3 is CASSYSVERSSYEQYF. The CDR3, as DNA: TGTGCCAGCAGTTACTCGGTGGAACGGAGCTCCTACGAGCAGTACTTC.